This T cell receptor beta chain was obtained from a study of blood T cell repertoires in COVID-19. As processed by the authors: Using reference gene primer amplification, nucleated cell counts were estimated. TCRdb's copy holds only in-frame clones and misses some; the assay was immunoSEQ multiplex PCR. The V and J calls and clone size are taken from that table; D and trimming were inferred from the DNA. The table lists tens of thousands of clones, about nine tenths of them singletons, with 8% to 9% in the top ten. This CDR3 contains 14 residues. V was clipped by 6 bases and J by 4 bases; unmatched bases: 3. From germline, CDR1 is MNHEY and CDR2 SVGAGI.

Sequencing input: peripheral blood. The chain is built from TRBV6-5 and TRBJ2-1; 10 nucleotides match TRBD1. The receptor's source is a woman in her 40s with active COVID-19. The chain's CDR3 is CASSRDRGYNEQFF. In nucleotides, the CDR3 is TGTGCCAGCAGCCGGGACAGGGGATACAATGAGCAGTTCTTC.